The clone carrying this T cell receptor (beta chain) occurred a few times. Its specificity is not known. Per the germline V gene, CDR1 is MNHNS and CDR2 is SASEGT. This CDR3 contains 17 residues. V lost 5 bases and J 10 bases, leaving 27 bases between the germline ends. This sample is drawn from a study of human T cells and chemical hapten exposure. Across the whole study: Patients having alopecia areata, totalis or universalis were mostly female.

TCRdb analysed the RACE reads with MiXCR anew, one entry per CDR3 protein. The sample lists more than 65,000 distinct CDR3 sequences; 10% were seen once. Study-level findings and limits: Patch test scores rose with PT1 expanded TCR counts, a positive correlation. While controls formed fewer of them, expanded TCRs formed significantly more large CDR3 similarity clusters.

This sample's time point: patch test 1, 2 weeks after DPC sensitization. Treatment described: therapeutic diphenylcyclopropenone sensitization with weekly scalp DPC. Investigators collected blood before applying each patch test. The receptor comes from a woman between 50 and 59 years old with alopecia areata. Some clones in this sample may be carry-over from other donors' samples. The chain recombines TRBV6-1 with TRBJ2-1; a weak D match, TRBD2 (6 bases). The sequencing here drew on whole blood, taken in connection with sensitization to the hapten diphenylcyclopropenone (DPC). This chain's CDR3 is CASSPRTGRGAREEQFF. CDR3 in DNA: TGTGCCAGCAGTCCCAGAACCGGGAGAGGGGCGCGAGAGGAGCAGTTCTTC.